This T cell receptor beta chain is from a study of blood T cell repertoires in COVID-19. In the study overall: PBMCs, B-cell-depleted T cells, or T cells were the source of the cDNA or gDNA that made up the material.

Per the authors' pipeline: Using reference gene primer amplification, nucleated cell counts were estimated. The protocol was immunoSEQ multiplex PCR, while the TCRdb copy is restricted to in-frame clones and leaves out a portion. V, J and clone size are taken as reported in that table, and D and trimming were inferred from the DNA itself. The table records 250,000 to 350,000 clones, 89% of them present only once. The CDR3 runs to 14 residues. V was clipped by 5 bases and J by 3 bases; unmatched bases: 4. Germline CDR1 reads MDHEN; CDR2 reads SYDVKM. This TCR came from a woman in her thirties or forties who had recovered from COVID-19. What was sequenced was peripheral blood. The chain carries TRBV28 and TRBJ2-7; 10 bases are a match to TRBD2. CDR3 sequence: CASSPLAGSYEQYF. The CDR3 nucleotides are TGTGCCAGCAGTCCACTAGCGGGGAGCTACGAGCAGTACTTC.